This T cell receptor beta chain appears in the sequencing data of a study of regulatory T cells in long-lasting Graves disease. On the study more broadly: The definition of persistent Graves' disease was over 5 years of antithyroid drugs with positive TSH receptor antibodies.

Through Arm-PCR of CDR3 regions and iRepertoire HTBI primers, TCR beta libraries were built. TCRdb reprocessed the multiplex PCR reads with MiXCR, giving one entry per CDR3 protein. The sample includes fewer than 550,000 distinct CDR3 sequences, 20% to 25% of them seen just once. The table lists this clonotype with a few counts. Its antigen is unidentified. Time point of the sample: persistent/refractory GD, antithyroid drugs over 5 years with positive TRAb. Isolated PBMC RNA provided the starting material for the TCR library. The study's findings and limits: Between persistent patients, roughly 2,600 public clonotypes were shared, exceeding the approximately 990 shared between new patients. Persistent disease preferred TRBV28, TRBJ1-2 and TRBJ2-5; new disease, TRBV20-1 and TRBJ2-1. The study found lower TCR diversity in persistent Graves' patients than in newly diagnosed ones.

The V gene's germline CDR1 is SEHNR and CDR2 FQNEAQ (reference sequence). V was shortened by 5 bases and J by 4 bases, with 11 bases between the two germline ends. This CDR3 region has 13 residues. This sample comprised peripheral blood mononuclear cells (PBMCs), obtained when the disease was refractory, from a patient treated with antithyroid drugs. The source is a female donor with Graves disease. The chain uses TRBV7-9 and TRBJ1-1, with D unresolved. This chain's CDR3 is CASSAVSATEAFF. In DNA, the CDR3 is TGTGCCAGCAGCGCCGTCTCAGCCACTGAAGCTTTCTTT.